The present T cell receptor (beta chain) was sequenced within a study of shared clonotypes between healthy human individuals. Sequencing used immunoSEQ multiplex PCR; TCRdb keeps in-frame clones, though not all of them. Found here are about 470,000 clones, 70% to 80% of them singletons; the top ten hold approximately 13%. Germline V gene sequence: CDR1 LNHDA, CDR2 SQIVND (reference sequence). The CDR3 sequence is 15 residues long. V shed 3 bases, J shed 5 bases, and the junction held 7 bases outside the gene matches. The TCR sequence derives from a middle-aged woman in good health. Some clones in this sample may be carry-over from other donors' samples. Specimen: PBMCs. V gene TRBV19 combines with J gene TRBJ2-1, with 7 nucleotides matching TRBD2. The CDR3 DNA reads TGTGCCAGTAGTATCGGTGCGGGGGTACACAATGAGCAGTTCTTC. It specifies CASSIGAGVHNEQFF.